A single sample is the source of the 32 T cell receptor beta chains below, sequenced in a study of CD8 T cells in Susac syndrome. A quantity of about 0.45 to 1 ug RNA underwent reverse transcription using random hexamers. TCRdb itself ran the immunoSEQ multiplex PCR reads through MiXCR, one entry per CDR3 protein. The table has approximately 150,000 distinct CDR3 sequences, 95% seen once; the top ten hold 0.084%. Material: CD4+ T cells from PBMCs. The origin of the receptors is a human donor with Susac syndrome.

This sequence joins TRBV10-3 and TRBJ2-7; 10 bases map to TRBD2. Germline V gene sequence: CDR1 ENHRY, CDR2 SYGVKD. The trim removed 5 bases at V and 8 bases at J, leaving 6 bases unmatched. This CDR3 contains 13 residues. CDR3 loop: CAISSGTSEKQYF. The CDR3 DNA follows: TGTGCCATCAGTTCCGGGACTAGCGAAAAGCAGTACTTC.

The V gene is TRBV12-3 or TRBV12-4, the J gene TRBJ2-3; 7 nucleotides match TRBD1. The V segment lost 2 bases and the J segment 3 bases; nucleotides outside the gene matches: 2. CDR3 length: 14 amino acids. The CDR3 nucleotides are TGTGCCAGCAGTTTACAACAGGGGACAGATACGCAGTATTTT. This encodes CASSLQQGTDTQYF.

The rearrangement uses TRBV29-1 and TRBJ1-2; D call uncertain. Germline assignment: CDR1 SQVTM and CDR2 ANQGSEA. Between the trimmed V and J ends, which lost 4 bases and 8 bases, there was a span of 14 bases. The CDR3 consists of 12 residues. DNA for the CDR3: TGCAGCGTTGCGGGTTTGCGTGAGGGCTACACCTTC. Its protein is CSVAGLREGYTF.

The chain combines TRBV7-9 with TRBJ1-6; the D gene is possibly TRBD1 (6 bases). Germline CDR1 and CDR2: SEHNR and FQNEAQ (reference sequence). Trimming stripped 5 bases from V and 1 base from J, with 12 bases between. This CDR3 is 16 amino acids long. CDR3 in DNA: TGTGCCAGCAGCCAGTTAGGGGGGTCCTATAATTCACCCCTCCACTTT. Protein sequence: CASSQLGGSYNSPLHF.

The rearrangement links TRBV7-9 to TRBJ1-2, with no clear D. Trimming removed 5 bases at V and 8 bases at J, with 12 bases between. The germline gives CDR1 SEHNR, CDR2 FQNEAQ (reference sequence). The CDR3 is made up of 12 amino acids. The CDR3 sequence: CASSPTVRGYTF. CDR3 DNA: TGTGCCAGCAGCCCGACTGTGAGGGGCTACACCTTC.

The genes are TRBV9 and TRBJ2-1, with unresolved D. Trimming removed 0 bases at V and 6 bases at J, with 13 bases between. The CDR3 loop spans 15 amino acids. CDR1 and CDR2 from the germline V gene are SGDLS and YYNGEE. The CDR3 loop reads CASSVDYPRSNEQFF. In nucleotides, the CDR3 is TGTGCCAGCAGCGTAGACTACCCACGAAGCAATGAGCAGTTCTTC.

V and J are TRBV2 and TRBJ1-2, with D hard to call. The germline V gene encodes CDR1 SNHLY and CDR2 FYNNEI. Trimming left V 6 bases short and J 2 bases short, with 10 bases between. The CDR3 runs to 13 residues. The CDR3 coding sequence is TGTGCCAGCAGCGACTTTGAGAACTATGGCTACACCTTC. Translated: CASSDFENYGYTF.

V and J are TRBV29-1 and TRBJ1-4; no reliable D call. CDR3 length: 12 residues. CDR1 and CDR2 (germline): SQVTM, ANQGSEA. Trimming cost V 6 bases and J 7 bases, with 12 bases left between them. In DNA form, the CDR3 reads TGCAGCGTACAAGCCAATGGTGAAAAACTGTTTTTT. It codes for CSVQANGEKLFF.

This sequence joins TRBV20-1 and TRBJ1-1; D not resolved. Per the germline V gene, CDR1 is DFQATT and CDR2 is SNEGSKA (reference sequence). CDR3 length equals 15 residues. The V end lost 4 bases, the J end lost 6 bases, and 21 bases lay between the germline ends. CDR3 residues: CSAIPLTVRTPEAFF. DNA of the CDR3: TGCAGTGCTATACCTTTAACCGTACGCACCCCTGAAGCTTTCTTT.

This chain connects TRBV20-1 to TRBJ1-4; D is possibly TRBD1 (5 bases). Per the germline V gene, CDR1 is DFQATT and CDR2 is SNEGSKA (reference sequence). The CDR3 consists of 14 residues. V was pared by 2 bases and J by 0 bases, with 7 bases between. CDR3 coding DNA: TGCAGTGCTAGATTACAGGCAACTAATGAAAAACTGTTTTTT. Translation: CSARLQATNEKLFF.

In DNA form, the CDR3 reads TGTGCCAGCAGCCAGGGGACTAGCGGACCCTACGAGCAGTACTTC. The encoded protein is CASSQGTSGPYEQYF. This chain links TRBV3-1 with TRBJ2-7; 11 bases are a match to TRBD2. In germline, CDR1 is LGHDT, CDR2 YNNKEL (reference sequence). CDR3 length: 15 amino acids. With 3 bases clipped from V and 2 bases from J, the junction kept 3 bases outside the gene matches.

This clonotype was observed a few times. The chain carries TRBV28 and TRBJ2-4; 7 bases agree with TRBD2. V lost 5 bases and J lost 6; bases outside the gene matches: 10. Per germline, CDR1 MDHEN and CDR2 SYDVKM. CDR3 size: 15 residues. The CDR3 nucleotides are TGTGCCAGCAGTCCTCGGGACGGCGGGGGAAACATTCAGTACTTC. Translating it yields CASSPRDGGGNIQYF.

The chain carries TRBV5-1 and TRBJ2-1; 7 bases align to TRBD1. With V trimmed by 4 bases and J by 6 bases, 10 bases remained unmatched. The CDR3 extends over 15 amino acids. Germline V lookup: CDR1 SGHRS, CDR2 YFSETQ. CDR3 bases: TGCGCCAGCAGCCAGAAATGGGACAGCATCAATGAGCAGTTCTTC. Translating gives CASSQKWDSINEQFF.

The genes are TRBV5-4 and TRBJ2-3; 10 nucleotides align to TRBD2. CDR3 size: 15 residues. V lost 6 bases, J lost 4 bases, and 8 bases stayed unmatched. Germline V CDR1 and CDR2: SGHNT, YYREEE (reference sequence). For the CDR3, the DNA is TGTGCCAGCAAGGCTAGCGGGAGTCCAGCAGATACGCAGTATTTT. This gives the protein CASKASGSPADTQYF.

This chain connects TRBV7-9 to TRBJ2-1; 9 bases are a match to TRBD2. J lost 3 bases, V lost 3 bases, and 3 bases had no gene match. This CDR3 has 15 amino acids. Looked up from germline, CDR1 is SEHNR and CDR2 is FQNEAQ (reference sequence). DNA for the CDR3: TGTGCCAGCAGCTTTATGCGGGAGGGCTACAATGAGCAGTTCTTC. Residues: CASSFMREGYNEQFF.

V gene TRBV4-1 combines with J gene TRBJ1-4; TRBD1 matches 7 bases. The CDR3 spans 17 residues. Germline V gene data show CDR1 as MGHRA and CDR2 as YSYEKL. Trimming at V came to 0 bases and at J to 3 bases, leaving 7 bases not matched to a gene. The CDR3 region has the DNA TGCGCCAGCAGCCAAGATCCGACAGGGAGGGCTAATGAAAAACTGTTTTTT. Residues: CASSQDPTGRANEKLFF.

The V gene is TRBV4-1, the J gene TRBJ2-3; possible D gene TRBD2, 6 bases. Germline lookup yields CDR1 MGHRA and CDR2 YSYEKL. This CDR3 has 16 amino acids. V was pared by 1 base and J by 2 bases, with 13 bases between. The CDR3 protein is CASSQVAGTFTDTQYF. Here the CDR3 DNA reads TGCGCCAGCAGCCAAGTGGCGGGAACCTTCACAGATACGCAGTATTTT.

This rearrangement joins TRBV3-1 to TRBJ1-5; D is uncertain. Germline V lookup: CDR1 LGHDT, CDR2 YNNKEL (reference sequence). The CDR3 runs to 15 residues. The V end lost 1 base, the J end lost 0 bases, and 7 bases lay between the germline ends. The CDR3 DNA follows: TGTGCCAGCAGCCAAGGGCCGGATAGCAATCAGCCCCAGCATTTT. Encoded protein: CASSQGPDSNQPQHF.

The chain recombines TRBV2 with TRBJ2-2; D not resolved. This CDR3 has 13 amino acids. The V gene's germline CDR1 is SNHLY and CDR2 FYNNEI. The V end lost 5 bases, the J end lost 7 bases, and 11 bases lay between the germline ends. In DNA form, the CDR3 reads TGTGCCAGCAGTACCTTATTGGTCGGGGAGCTGTTTTTT. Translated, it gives CASSTLLVGELFF.

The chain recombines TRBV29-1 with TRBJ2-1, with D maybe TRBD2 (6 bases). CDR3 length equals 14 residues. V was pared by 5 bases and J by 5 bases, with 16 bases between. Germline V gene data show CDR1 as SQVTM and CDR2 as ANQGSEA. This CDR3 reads CSVLIGLHNNEQFF. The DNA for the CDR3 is TGCAGCGTTCTGATCGGACTACATAACAATGAGCAGTTCTTC.

The CDR3 DNA reads TGTGCCAGCAGTTACTTGGGACTAGCGGGGGGACGAAGAAACATTCAGTACTTC. Translating it yields CASSYLGLAGGRRNIQYF. This chain uses TRBV6-5 with TRBJ2-4; 15 bases align to TRBD2. In germline, CDR1 is MNHEY, CDR2 SVGAGI. V was clipped by 1 base and J by 6 bases; unmatched bases: 7. CDR3 size: 18 residues.

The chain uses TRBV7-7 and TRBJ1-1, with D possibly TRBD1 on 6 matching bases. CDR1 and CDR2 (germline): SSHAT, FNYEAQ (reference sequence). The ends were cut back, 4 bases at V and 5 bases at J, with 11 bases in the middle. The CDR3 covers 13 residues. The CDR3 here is CASSSGGVTEAFF. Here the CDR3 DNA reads TGTGCCAGCAGCTCGGGGGGCGTTACTGAAGCTTTCTTT.

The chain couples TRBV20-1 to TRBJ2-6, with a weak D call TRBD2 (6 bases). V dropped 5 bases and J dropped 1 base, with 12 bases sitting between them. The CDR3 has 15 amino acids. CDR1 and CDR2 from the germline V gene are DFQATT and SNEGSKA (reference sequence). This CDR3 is CSASLGGSGANVLTF. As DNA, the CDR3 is TGCAGTGCTTCCCTCGGGGGATCTGGGGCCAACGTCCTGACTTTC.

CDR3 in DNA: TGTGCAGCCAGAAACAGGAACACCGGGGAGCTGTTTTTT. Translating gives CAARNRNTGELFF. The chain recombines TRBV19 with TRBJ2-2, with no clear D. There are 13 residues in the CDR3. Per the germline V gene, CDR1 is LNHDA and CDR2 is SQIVND (reference sequence).

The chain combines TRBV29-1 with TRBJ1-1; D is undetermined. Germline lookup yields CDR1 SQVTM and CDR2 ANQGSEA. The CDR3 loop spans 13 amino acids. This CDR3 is CSAPLAPGTEAFF. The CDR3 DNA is TGCAGTGCCCCTCTGGCCCCGGGGACTGAAGCTTTCTTT.

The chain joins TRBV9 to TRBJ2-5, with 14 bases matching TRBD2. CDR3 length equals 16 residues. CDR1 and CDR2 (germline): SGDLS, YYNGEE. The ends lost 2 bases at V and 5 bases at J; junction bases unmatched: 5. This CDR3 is CASSVSGLAGVETQYF. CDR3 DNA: TGTGCCAGCAGCGTCTCGGGACTAGCGGGAGTGGAGACCCAGTACTTC.

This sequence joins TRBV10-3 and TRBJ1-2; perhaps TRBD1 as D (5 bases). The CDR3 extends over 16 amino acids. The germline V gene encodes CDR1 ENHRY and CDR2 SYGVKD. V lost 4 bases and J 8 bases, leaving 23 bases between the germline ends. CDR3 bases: TGTGCCATCAGTGGTGAATATACAGGAGCTCTAGGCGGCTACACCTTC. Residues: CAISGEYTGALGGYTF.

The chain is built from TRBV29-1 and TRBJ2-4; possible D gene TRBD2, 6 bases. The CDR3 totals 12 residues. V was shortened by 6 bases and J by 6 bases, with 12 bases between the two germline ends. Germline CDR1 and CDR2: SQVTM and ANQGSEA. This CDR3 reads CSVRFGGNIQYF. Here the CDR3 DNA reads TGCAGCGTCCGCTTCGGGGGAAACATTCAGTACTTC. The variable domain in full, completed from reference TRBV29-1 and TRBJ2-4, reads SAVISQKPSRDICQRGTSLTIQCQVDSQVTMMFWYRQQPGQSLTLIATANQGSEATYESGFVIDKFPISRPNLTFSTLTVSNMSPEDSSIYLCSVRFGGNIQYFGAGTRLSVL.

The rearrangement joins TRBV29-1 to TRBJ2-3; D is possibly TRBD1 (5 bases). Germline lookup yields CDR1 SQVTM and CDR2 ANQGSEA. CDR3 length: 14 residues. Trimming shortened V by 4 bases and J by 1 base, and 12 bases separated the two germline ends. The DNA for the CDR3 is TGCAGCGTTGTTCTGGGGCTCGGCACAGATACGCAGTATTTT. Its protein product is CSVVLGLGTDTQYF.

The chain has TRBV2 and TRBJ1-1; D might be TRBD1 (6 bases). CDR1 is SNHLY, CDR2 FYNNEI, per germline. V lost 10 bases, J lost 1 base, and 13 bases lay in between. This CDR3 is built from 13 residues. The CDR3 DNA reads TGTGCCAACACGGAGGGGGAGAACACTGAAGCTTTCTTT. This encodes CANTEGENTEAFF.

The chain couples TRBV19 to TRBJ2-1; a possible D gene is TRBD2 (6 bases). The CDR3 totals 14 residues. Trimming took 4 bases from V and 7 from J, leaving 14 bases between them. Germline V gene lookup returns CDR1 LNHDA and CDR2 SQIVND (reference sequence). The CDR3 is CASSSTGVQNEQFF. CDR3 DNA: TGTGCCAGTAGTAGTACGGGAGTTCAGAATGAGCAGTTCTTC.

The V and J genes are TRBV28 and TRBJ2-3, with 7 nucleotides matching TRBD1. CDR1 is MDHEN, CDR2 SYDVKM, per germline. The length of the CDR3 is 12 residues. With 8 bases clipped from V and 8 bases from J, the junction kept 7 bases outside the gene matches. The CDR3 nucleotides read TGTGCCAGCCGAGGGGGCGGCGGTACGCAGTATTTT. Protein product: CASRGGGGTQYF.